The rows below give T cell receptor beta chains drawn from one sample of a study of T cell responses to AZD1222 COVID-19 vaccine. Generated by immunoSEQ multiplex PCR, the TCRdb table keeps only in-frame clones and is missing some. The sample records 100,000 to 150,000 clones, around 94% being singletons. Sequences were derived from peripheral blood, sampled on day 0 of AZD1222 vaccination. These receptors came from an adult in good health. Both conserved end residues are part of each CDR3.

j_call | v_call | cdr3_aa
TRBJ1-4 | TRBV2 | CASNYGVEKLFF
TRBJ2-7 | TRBV5-4 | CASSWDSAYEQYF
TRBJ2-1 | TRBV2 | CASSELGEQFF
TRBJ1-6 | TRBV2 | CASMGASYNSPLHF
TRBJ1-1 | TRBV7-9 | CASSLNSGAGTEAFF
TRBJ1-6 | TRBV4-2 | CASSRGQGDGSPLHF
TRBJ2-1 | TRBV5-4 | CASSRLAGVDEQFF
TRBJ2-3 | TRBV28 | CASSLYSLADTQYF
TRBJ1-2 | TRBV6-2/TRBV6-3 | CASSYRSNRYGYTF
TRBJ1-5 | TRBV28 | CATGETGGNQPQHF
TRBJ2-4 | TRBV14 | CASSQISMNIQYF
TRBJ1-5 | TRBV7-2 | CASSSRQGVEPQHF
TRBJ1-3 | TRBV5-6 | CASSSGPNGNTIYF
TRBJ1-1 | TRBV4-1 | CASSQEGTRTEAFF
TRBJ1-5 | TRBV6-5 | CASRKDRYSNQPQHF
TRBJ1-1 | TRBV6-5 | CASSYSITGGNTEAFF
TRBJ1-3 | TRBV19 | CASSFRAPGNTIYF
TRBJ1-1 | TRBV19 | CASSIDLGGGPGDTEAFF
TRBJ2-7 | TRBV7-9 | CASSFGPENPYEQYF
TRBJ1-2 | TRBV11-2 | CASRNGSYGYTF
TRBJ2-5 | TRBV5-8 | CASSLGTGTQYF
TRBJ2-7 | TRBV27 | CASSPRLAELSYEQYF
TRBJ2-7 | TRBV5-1 | CASSLFGDASYEQYF
TRBJ1-2 | TRBV2 | CASRRVGDGYTF
TRBJ2-3 | TRBV5-1 | CASSLEQGADTQYF
TRBJ1-2 | TRBV6-5 | CASSYSSGGRSGYTF
TRBJ1-1 | TRBV7-8 | CASSGPGYNRPEAFF
TRBJ1-2 | TRBV19 | CASNHPAGDYGYTF
TRBJ1-5 | TRBV5-1 | CASSLEGGNQPQHF
TRBJ1-2 | TRBV7-2 | CASSLGVANYGYTF
TRBJ2-1 | TRBV7-3 | CASSPPGSYNEQFF
TRBJ2-5 | TRBV6-2/TRBV6-3 | CASSYRGTSGTPGNRSTQYF
TRBJ1-2 | TRBV6-6 | CASTFAGQGSGYTF
TRBJ2-1 | TRBV2 | CASGTSGSGDNEQFF
TRBJ2-7 | TRBV5-4 | CASSSWVDPYEQYF
TRBJ2-7 | TRBV29-1 | CSVYGQGFSYEQYF
TRBJ2-7 | TRBV5-5 | CASSPKPGSYEQYF
TRBJ2-1 | TRBV27 | CASSPRRISYNEQFF
TRBJ2-3 | TRBV21-1 | CAVRTSGSCCTDTQYF
TRBJ1-2 | TRBV7-9 | CASSATGGVDYGYTF
TRBJ1-2 | TRBV6-1 | CASSDSGRANYGYTF
TRBJ2-7 | TRBV28 | CASSLLVAEQYF
TRBJ2-2 | TRBV10-3 | CAISASANTGELFF
TRBJ1-5 | TRBV19 | CASAKGLFSNQPQHF
TRBJ2-2 | TRBV5-3 | CARSLLREYTTGELFF
TRBJ1-3 | TRBV18 | CASSPGTGRSSGNTIYF
TRBJ1-6 | TRBV3-1/TRBV3-2 | CASSRGGVTPLHF
TRBJ2-1 | TRBV29-1 | CSVGGWGNEQFF
TRBJ1-5 | TRBV18 | CASSPGDRVQSQHF
TRBJ2-7 | TRBV27 | CASSLRGWDEQYF
TRBJ1-5 | TRBV12-3/TRBV12-4 | CASSLDKPQHF
TRBJ2-1 | TRBV9 | CASSAQPSSYNEQFF
TRBJ2-1 | TRBV9 | CASSSRQGGYNEQFF
TRBJ2-1 | TRBV6-5 | CASSRTSGNYNEQFF
TRBJ2-7 | TRBV30 | CAWSTLRGRYEQYF
TRBJ1-5 | TRBV6-5 | CASRGQGSGNQPQHF
TRBJ1-5 | TRBV30 | CAWSRQASNQPQHF
TRBJ2-5 | TRBV7-2 | CASSLTRGQETQYF
TRBJ2-7 | TRBV12-5 | CASGLVLGQGNEQYF
TRBJ2-7 | TRBV25-1 | CASSEYGTGGLSYEQYF